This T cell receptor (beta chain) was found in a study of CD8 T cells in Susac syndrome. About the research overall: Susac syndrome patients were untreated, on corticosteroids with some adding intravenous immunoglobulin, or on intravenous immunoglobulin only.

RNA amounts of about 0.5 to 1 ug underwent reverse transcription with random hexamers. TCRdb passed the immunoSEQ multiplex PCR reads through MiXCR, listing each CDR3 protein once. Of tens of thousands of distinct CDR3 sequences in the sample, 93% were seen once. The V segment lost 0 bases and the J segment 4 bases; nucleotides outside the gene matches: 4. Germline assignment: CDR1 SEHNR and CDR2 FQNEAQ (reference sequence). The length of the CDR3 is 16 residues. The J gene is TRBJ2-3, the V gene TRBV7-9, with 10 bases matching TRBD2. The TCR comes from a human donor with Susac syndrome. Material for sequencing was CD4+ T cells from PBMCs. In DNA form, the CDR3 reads TGTGCCAGCAGCTTAGCGACTAGCGGGTTCGCAGATACGCAGTATTTT. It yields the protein CASSLATSGFADTQYF. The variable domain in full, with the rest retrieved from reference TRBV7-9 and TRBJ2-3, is DTGVSQNPRHKITKRGQNVTFRCDPISEHNRLYWYRQTLGQGPEFLTYFQNEAQLEKSRLLSDRFSAERPKGSFSTLEIQRTEQGDSAMYLCASSLATSGFADTQYFGPGTRLTVL.